Sequencing of this TCR beta chain was carried out in a study of PD-1 blockade in mismatch repair-deficient tumors. Whole-study results and caveats: Tumor-resident clones, often absent from pretreatment blood, expanded after pembrolizumab and then contracted.

The table came from immunoSEQ multiplex PCR; TCRdb's copy has only in-frame clones and leaves some out. Of more than 95,000 clones listed, 86% were seen once; the top ten hold roughly 13%. Trimming took 0 bases from V and 2 from J, leaving 8 bases between them. The CDR3 extends over 16 amino acids. Germline V gives CDR1 LGHNA, CDR2 YSLEER. The sample holds one count of this clone. The antigen is not known. The TCR comes from an adult with mismatch repair-deficient cancer. The chain links TRBV4-3 to TRBJ2-6, with D maybe TRBD2 (5 bases). The specimen comprised peripheral blood, sampled 44 weeks after starting pembrolizumab. The CDR3 sequence: CASSQDRGTGANVLTF. CDR3 nucleotide sequence: TGCGCCAGCAGCCAAGATCGAGGGACTGGGGCCAACGTCCTGACTTTC.